Detailed here is one T cell receptor beta chain. The CDR3 is 17 residues long. V lost 1 base and J lost 0, with 15 bases in between. The germline V gene has CDR1 SGHAT and CDR2 FQNNGV. The data are from a study of blood T cell repertoires in COVID-19. Study-level background: Whether acute or convalescent, the COVID-19 samples came from the United States, Italy and Spain. PBMCs, B-cell-depleted T cells, or T cells were the source of the cDNA or gDNA that made up the material.

In Seattle, patients joined the study during active infection and were tracked longitudinally. Authors' methods: The assay estimated nucleated cells by amplifying reference gene primers. Sequencing used immunoSEQ multiplex PCR; TCRdb keeps in-frame clones, though not all of them. V and J calls and clone size follow that table, whereas D and trimming were derived from the DNA. The table has some 130,000 clones, 80% to 90% seen once. The chain carries TRBV11-2 and TRBJ1-1; the D gene is possibly TRBD1 (6 bases). This sequence originates from a man in his 60s with COVID-19, enrolled during active disease. Sequenced material: peripheral blood. CDR3 coding DNA: TGTGCCAGCAGCTTAGCCCAGACAGGCATCTTGAACACTGAAGCTTTCTTT. Translating gives CASSLAQTGILNTEAFF.